The clone carrying this T cell receptor beta chain was counted many times. Diagnosing involved the use of clinical symptoms, serum thyroxine and TRAb, thyroid ultrasound and orbital computed tomography. PBMCs were sourced from 9 to 10 ml fresh peripheral blood. J gave up 9 bases and V 6 bases, and 10 bases lay outside the gene matches. There are 16 residues in the CDR3. The data were taken from a study of T cells in Graves' hyperthyroidism and ophthalmopathy. In the study overall: Blood from the periphery was taken at initial diagnosis, before any treatment.

Amplification targeted TCR beta CDR3 regions from RNA transcripts. The HTBI set primed first-round TCR CDR3 RT-PCR. From the multiplex PCR reads, TCRdb called clonotypes with MiXCR, one entry per CDR3 protein. The sample consists of fewer than 500,000 distinct CDR3 sequences, roughly 14% of them appearing once. The clonotype originates from a man between 18 and 35 years old with Graves' ophthalmopathy. The chain employs TRBV12-3 or TRBV12-4 and TRBJ2-1, with 14 nucleotides matching TRBD2. Sequences were obtained from blood. The CDR3 nucleotides read TGTGCCAGCAGCCTGGGACTAGCGGGGGAGCATGGTGAGCAGTTCTTC. It specifies CASSLGLAGEHGEQFF.